These T cell receptor beta chains were read from a single sample in a study of blood T cell repertoires in COVID-19. The method was immunoSEQ multiplex PCR; TCRdb's version includes in-frame clones alone and lacks a portion of them. The table records roughly 500,000 clones, 85% to 90% of them present only once. Source material: PBMCs or T cells enriched from blood (not recorded which). Receptors originate from a woman in her 40s who had recovered from COVID-19. Each CDR3 is given with its conserved first and last residue. Each record gives: J gene, V gene, D gene, clone size, CDR3 DNA, CDR3 protein. The D gene is left open where the match is weak. A row's size may be missing; if present it is once, few, many or a size class.

TRBJ2-7 TRBV7-9 TRBD2 . TGTGCCAGCAGCTTAGAGCGGGAGGCCTACGAGCAGTACTTC CASSLEREAYEQYF
TRBJ2-2 TRBV18 TRBD1 . TGTGCCAGCTCACCGCCAGACAGGGCGGAAGTGGACGGGGAGCTGTTTTTT CASSPPDRAEVDGELFF
TRBJ1-6 TRBV11-3 TRBD1 . TGTGCCAGCAGCTTAGGGGGCAGGGGGTCCTCACCCCTCCACTTT CASSLGGRGSSPLHF
TRBJ2-5 TRBV5-1 TRBD1 . TGCGCCAGCAGCTTGGCCGGGACAGGACAAGAGACCCAGTACTTC CASSLAGTGQETQYF
TRBJ1-1 TRBV5-5 TRBD1 . TGTGCCAGCAGTTGGGACAGGGTCACTGAAGCTTTCTTT CASSWDRVTEAFF
TRBJ1-5 TRBV12-5 TRBD1 . TGTGCTAGTGGGAGACAGGGTGGCAATCAGCCCCAGCATTTT CASGRQGGNQPQHF
TRBJ2-5 TRBV4-3 . . TGCGCCAGCAGCCAATCAGGGGGAGGCGAGACCCAGTACTTC CASSQSGGGETQYF
TRBJ2-1 TRBV4-3 TRBD2 . TGCGCCAGCAGCCAAGAGGGACTAGCGGTCTCCTACAATGAGCAGTTCTTC CASSQEGLAVSYNEQFF
TRBJ2-1 TRBV9 . . TGTGCCAGCAGCGTGCGCGAATTCTCCTACAATGAGCAGTTCTTC CASSVREFSYNEQFF
TRBJ2-5 TRBV9 TRBD1 . TGTGCCAGCAGCTATACAGGGGGCAGTGAGACCCAGTACTTC CASSYTGGSETQYF
TRBJ2-1 TRBV4-3 . . TGCGCCAGCAGCCAAGATGCCTCCTGGAGAGGGGAGCAGTTCTTC CASSQDASWRGEQFF
TRBJ1-2 TRBV27 TRBD1 . TGTGCCAGCCGAATACTCGGGACAGGGGGATATGGCTACACCTTC CASRILGTGGYGYTF
TRBJ1-2 TRBV4-3 . . TGCGCCAGCAGCCAAGTACTTGGGCAGCTCACATATGGCTACACCTTC CASSQVLGQLTYGYTF
TRBJ1-2 TRBV5-5 TRBD1 . TGTGCCAGCAGCGCTAGACAGGGAACCCCTAACTATGGCTACACCTTC CASSARQGTPNYGYTF
TRBJ2-1 TRBV7-2 TRBD2 . TGTGCCAGCCACAGACTAGCGGGAGGGTCCGAGCAGTTCTTC CASHRLAGGSEQFF
TRBJ1-1 TRBV19 . . TGTGCCAGTAGTATAGATCTCGGCAGGGCTTTATCGACTGAAGCTTTCTTT CASSIDLGRALSTEAFF
TRBJ2-7 TRBV4-1 . . TGCGCCAGCAGCCAAAGGAGCGAGCAGTACTTC CASSQRSEQYF
TRBJ1-1 TRBV11-3 TRBD1 . TGTGCCAGCAGTCAGGGGGTGAGGAGTGAAGCTTTCTTT CASSQGVRSEAFF
TRBJ1-2 TRBV5-4 . . TGTGCCAGCAGCTTGCAGGGTTGGAACTATGGCTACACCTTC CASSLQGWNYGYTF
TRBJ2-1 TRBV5-6 . . TGTGCCAGCAGCTTATGGGACTCGCGCAACAATGAGCAGTTCTTC CASSLWDSRNNEQFF
TRBJ1-1 TRBV6-2/TRBV6-3 . . TGTGCCAGCAGTTACTCGACGGTCCGCGGCGTTGGGAACACTGAAGCTTTCTTT CASSYSTVRGVGNTEAFF
TRBJ2-2 TRBV4-3 . many TGCGCCAGCAGCCAAGTTCAGGTGGTTTCCGGGGAGCTGTTTTTT CASSQVQVVSGELFF
TRBJ2-1 TRBV7-6 TRBD2 . TGTGCCAGCACCTCCTGGGGGGCTAGCGGGAGGGAGGAGCAGTTCTTC CASTSWGASGREEQFF
TRBJ2-7 TRBV6-1 . . TGTGCCAGCAGTGCCATCCGGGACACTCAAGGTTACGAGCAGTACTTC CASSAIRDTQGYEQYF
TRBJ2-7 TRBV7-6 . few TGTGCCAGCAGCCCCAGCGTTCCGGGAGCGGGCGAGCAGTACTTC CASSPSVPGAGEQYF
TRBJ2-4 TRBV21-1 . . TGTGCCAGCCATCACAGGGAACTGGCCAAAAACATTCAGTACTTC CASHHRELAKNIQYF
TRBJ2-3 TRBV6-1 . . TGTGCCAGCAGTGAAGAGAGCTACACAGATACGCAGTATTTT CASSEESYTDTQYF
TRBJ1-5 TRBV30 TRBD1 . TGTGCCAGCTCAGGGGGGCCCAATCAGCCCCAGCATTTT CASSGGPNQPQHF
TRBJ2-3 TRBV5-8 TRBD2 . TGTGCCAGCAGCTTATACCTAGCGGGAGGGACTGCAGATACGCAGTATTTT CASSLYLAGGTADTQYF
TRBJ2-7 TRBV2 . . TGTGCCAGCTTGATAATGGCGGGTTCCTCCTACGAGCAGTACTTC CASLIMAGSSYEQYF
TRBJ2-3 TRBV4-1 TRBD2 . TGCGCCAGCAGCCAAGCGGGAGGCGCCTCTTACACAGATACGCAGTATTTT CASSQAGGASYTDTQYF
TRBJ2-7 TRBV28 . once TGTGCCAGTCTTTCGTTTAAAACCTACGAGCAGTACTTC CASLSFKTYEQYF
TRBJ2-3 TRBV2 TRBD1 . TGTGCCAGCAGTGATCAGGGGGCGAGAACAGATACGCAGTATTTT CASSDQGARTDTQYF
TRBJ2-5 TRBV5-1 TRBD2 . TGCGCCAGCAGCTTGGCGGTAGCGGGAGTTTTAGAGACCCAGTACTTC CASSLAVAGVLETQYF
TRBJ1-1 TRBV7-9 . . TGTGCCAGCAGCTTAGTAATTATTAACACTGAAGCTTTCTTT CASSLVIINTEAFF
TRBJ1-2 TRBV24-1 . . TGTGCCACCAGTGCCTCCGGGACACCGAACTATGGCTACACCTTC CATSASGTPNYGYTF
TRBJ2-1 TRBV5-1 TRBD2 . TGCGCCAGCAGCATGGAATCAGGGCGTCCTACTAGCGGGCGGTTCTTC CASSMESGRPTSGRFF
TRBJ2-3 TRBV5-4 . . TGTGCCAGCAGCCAGGTTGAAGAATATAGCACAGATACGCAGTATTTT CASSQVEEYSTDTQYF
TRBJ1-1 TRBV11-2 TRBD1 . TGTGCCAGCAGCCCTATGACAGGGGGCACTGAAGCTTTCTTT CASSPMTGGTEAFF
TRBJ1-3 TRBV9 . once TGTGCCAGCAGCCCGCCGACACTCCACCCCTCTGGAAACACCATATATTTT CASSPPTLHPSGNTIYF
TRBJ2-1 TRBV9 . once TGTGCCAGCAGCGTAGATGGGGGCCGAAATGAGCAGTTCTTC CASSVDGGRNEQFF
TRBJ1-4 TRBV5-1 TRBD1 . TGCGCCAGCAGCCCGGGACAGTCTAATGAAAAACTGTTTTTT CASSPGQSNEKLFF
TRBJ2-5 TRBV5-4 TRBD1 . TGTGCCAGCAGCCCCGGACAGGGCAAGACCCAGTACTTC CASSPGQGKTQYF
TRBJ2-4 TRBV7-2 . . TGTGCCAGCAGCTTACACCCTATAGCCAAAAACATTCAGTACTTC CASSLHPIAKNIQYF
TRBJ2-5 TRBV9 . . TGTGCCAGCAGCCTCCGGGGAACGGGCGGGCACGGGCCGTCTGAGACCCAGTACTTC CASSLRGTGGHGPSETQYF
TRBJ1-1 TRBV7-9 . . TGTGCCAGCAGCTTCGCCAGGCCGAACACTGAAGCTTTCTTT CASSFARPNTEAFF
TRBJ1-2 TRBV30 . . TGTGCCTGGAGTGGCGCCAGAGCGCTACTAAATGGCTACACCTTC CAWSGARALLNGYTF
TRBJ2-7 TRBV3-1/TRBV3-2 TRBD2 . TGTGCCAGCAGCACCGGGACTAGCGGGATATGGTACTTC CASSTGTSGIWYF
TRBJ1-3 TRBV7-2 . . TGTGCCAGCAGCTTAGTACCGCCGGGATCTAAAACGGGCACCATATATTTT CASSLVPPGSKTGTIYF
TRBJ1-1 TRBV2 . . TGTGCCAGCAGTGAACGGGGGGGATTGAGGACTGAAGCTTTCTTT CASSERGGLRTEAFF
TRBJ1-4 TRBV19 TRBD1 . TGTGCCAGTAGTCTCGGGACAGCAACTAATGAAAAACTGTTTTTT CASSLGTATNEKLFF
TRBJ1-3 TRBV11-2 . . TGTGCCAGCAGCTTTCCCCTTAGACAGACTGTGTCCTCTGGAAACACCATATATTTT CASSFPLRQTVSSGNTIYF
TRBJ2-3 TRBV28 TRBD2 . TGTGCCAGCAGTTTTAGCTCTAGCGGGAGTACAGATACGCAGTATTTT CASSFSSSGSTDTQYF
TRBJ2-7 TRBV14 . . TGTGCCAGCAGCCTTTCCGGGACACCGATCTACGAGCAGTACTTC CASSLSGTPIYEQYF